This record covers a single T cell receptor beta chain. The data were taken from a study of blood T cell repertoires in COVID-19. Study-level information: Researchers got acute and convalescent COVID-19 samples from the United States, Italy and Spain. T cells, B-cell-depleted T cells, or PBMCs provided the cDNA or gDNA that served as material.

Using immunoSEQ multiplex PCR, the repertoire was profiled, and TCRdb retains in-frame clones only, with some absent. The repertoire holds roughly 130,000 clones, with approximately 89% as singletons. The CDR3 is made up of 15 amino acids. Germline trimming cut 8 bases from V and 8 bases from J; bases unmatched to any gene: 12. CDR1 and CDR2 from the germline V gene are MDHEN and SYDVKM. J is TRBJ2-1 and V is TRBV28; 10 nucleotides align to TRBD2. The source is a woman aged 55-69 years with acute or convalescent COVID-19. Sequenced input: peripheral blood. The CDR3: CASRQREGSWDEQFF. The CDR3 DNA sequence: TGTGCCAGCCGGCAGCGGGAGGGATCTTGGGATGAGCAGTTCTTC.